The 28 T cell receptor beta chains below all came from one sample that was sequenced in a study of T cell repertoires in cytomegalovirus infection. Using its own MiXCR run on the reads, TCRdb lists one record per CDR3 protein. This table holds over 150,000 distinct CDR3 sequences, about 21% found once. The specimen sequenced was PBMCs. The receptors stem from a human donor in good health (CMV status not recorded). Some clones in this sample may be carry-over from other donors' samples.

This clonotype showed up many times. The gene calls are TRBV7-2 and TRBJ2-2, with TRBD2 identical over 12 bases. J lost 11 bases, V lost 1 base, and 14 bases had no gene match. The CDR3 is 18 amino acids. CDR1 and CDR2 (germline): SGHTA, FQGNSA. The CDR3 region has the DNA TGTGCCAGCAGCTTAGGTGGGACTAGCGGGTACCACCGGTCCGAGCTGTTTTTT. Translation: CASSLGGTSGYHRSELFF.

The V gene is TRBV20-1, the J gene TRBJ1-4; no clear D. The CDR3 consists of 14 residues. With 5 bases removed from V and 6 bases from J, the gap between germline ends came to 16 bases. From germline, CDR1 is DFQATT and CDR2 SNEGSKA (reference sequence). The CDR3 here is CSALRPDGDEKLFF. The CDR3 DNA reads as TGCAGTGCTTTACGACCCGATGGGGATGAAAAACTGTTTTTT.

Many counts were recorded for this clonotype. The chain is built from TRBV7-8 and TRBJ2-5; D gene ambiguous. From germline, CDR1 is SGHVS and CDR2 FQNEAQ. V was trimmed by 2 bases and J by 1 base, leaving 8 bases between them. The CDR3 runs 14 residues. The CDR3 is CASSLTAFQETQYF. CDR3 coding DNA: TGTGCCAGCAGCTTAACCGCTTTCCAAGAGACCCAGTACTTC.

This clonotype was counted ten times or more. V usage is TRBV4-3 and J usage is TRBJ1-2, with 8 nucleotides matching TRBD1. Germline CDR1 LGHNA, CDR2 YSLEER. This CDR3 region has 16 residues. Germline trimming cut 3 bases from V and 3 bases from J; bases unmatched to any gene: 9. The CDR3 is CASSQWTGKGHYGYTF. CDR3 sequence (DNA): TGCGCCAGCAGCCAGTGGACAGGGAAGGGGCACTATGGCTACACCTTC.

This clonotype was seen many times. V and J are TRBV12-3 or TRBV12-4 and TRBJ2-2, with 7 bases aligning to TRBD2. This CDR3 has 17 amino acids. V lost 5 bases to trimming and J lost 1 base; unmatched junction nucleotides: 10. This CDR3 is CASSPRLAPGNTGELFF. CDR3 coding DNA: TGTGCCAGCAGTCCACGACTAGCCCCTGGGAACACCGGGGAGCTGTTTTTT.

This clonotype showed up many times. The V call is TRBV10-2, the J call TRBJ2-2; a weak D match, TRBD2 (6 bases). The germline V and J ends were trimmed by 2 bases and 4 bases, with 11 bases remaining between them. CDR3 size: 15 residues. Germline-derived CDR1 and CDR2 are WSHSY and SAAADI. The CDR3: CASSEPGSGTGELFF. The CDR3 DNA reads as TGCGCCAGCAGTGAGCCGGGTAGCGGCACCGGGGAGCTGTTTTTT.

This clonotype was counted at least ten times. The rearrangement links TRBV29-1 to TRBJ2-6; D not certain. The CDR3 is 15 residues long. Germline loops: CDR1 SQVTM, CDR2 ANQGSEA. Trimming removed 5 bases at V and 1 base at J, with 12 bases between. Written as DNA, the CDR3 is TGCAGCGTTTTCGTGAGCGATTCTGGGGCCAACGTCCTGACTTTC. This encodes CSVFVSDSGANVLTF. The full variable domain, with the rest looked up from reference TRBV29-1 and TRBJ2-6, is SAVISQKPSRDICQRGTSLTIQCQVDSQVTMMFWYRQQPGQSLTLIATANQGSEATYESGFVIDKFPISRPNLTFSTLTVSNMSPEDSSIYLCSVFVSDSGANVLTFGAGSRLTVL.

This clonotype was seen at least ten times. The V gene is TRBV12-3 or TRBV12-4, the J gene TRBJ1-1, with D perhaps TRBD1 (6 bases). The V end lost 6 bases, the J end lost 4 bases, and 12 bases lay between the germline ends. There are 13 residues in the CDR3. CDR3 in amino acids: CASRTGQPTEAFF. CDR3 in DNA: TGTGCCAGCAGAACCGGACAGCCCACTGAAGCTTTCTTT.

This clonotype was seen only a few times. The CDR3 reads CASSPGGASGELFF. The CDR3 coding sequence is TGCGCCAGCAGCCCGGGTGGGGCATCCGGGGAGCTGTTTTTT. The chain recombines TRBV5-1 with TRBJ2-2; D is possibly TRBD1 (5 bases). The CDR3 loop spans 14 amino acids. V was trimmed by 4 bases and J by 6 bases, leaving 13 bases between them. Germline CDR1 reads SGHRS; CDR2 reads YFSETQ.

At least ten counts were recorded for this clonotype. The genes are TRBV2 and TRBJ2-5; 9 bases are shared with TRBD2. This CDR3 is 14 amino acids long. V lost 6 bases and J lost 2; bases outside the gene matches: 4. The germline V gene encodes CDR1 SNHLY and CDR2 FYNNEI. Here the CDR3 DNA reads TGTGCCAGCAGATGGACTAGCGTACAAGAGACCCAGTACTTC. This gives the protein CASRWTSVQETQYF.

This clonotype was recorded at least ten times. J is TRBJ2-1 and V is TRBV7-8; perhaps TRBD2 as D (6 bases). The ends were cut back, 1 base at V and 8 bases at J, with 12 bases in the middle. CDR1 and CDR2 (germline): SGHVS, FQNEAQ. The CDR3 covers 14 residues. The CDR3 DNA reads as TGTGCCAGCAGCTTAGACACGGGGGTCGATGAGCAGTTCTTC. Its translation is CASSLDTGVDEQFF.

Points on this clonotype: A much bigger clone sits one base away, suggesting this may be a read error. The chain has TRBV12-3 or TRBV12-4 and TRBJ2-7, with TRBD1 identical over 8 bases. The CDR3 totals 13 residues. After removal of 4 bases from V and 6 bases from J, the junction contained 5 bases not matched to a gene. This CDR3 reads CASSWTGTGEQYF. The DNA for the CDR3 is TGTGCCAGCAGTTGGACAGGGACAGGCGAGCAGTACTTC.

CDR3 sequence: CASSPSGFLGEAFF. The CDR3 DNA is TGTGCCAGCAGCCCGTCTGGTTTTTTGGGTGAAGCTTTCTTT. The chain links TRBV14 to TRBJ1-1; D is unresolved. Looked up from germline, CDR1 is SGHDN and CDR2 is FVKESK. V was shortened by 4 bases and J by 7 bases, with 16 bases between the two germline ends. The CDR3 totals 14 residues.

The chain carries TRBV2 and TRBJ2-7; 8 nucleotides align to TRBD1. The CDR3 has 13 amino acids. The V gene end was trimmed by 8 bases and the J gene end by 5 bases; junction bases not matched to a gene: 8. Per the germline V gene, CDR1 is SNHLY and CDR2 is FYNNEI. Here the CDR3 reads CASQLDRDDEQYF. The DNA for the CDR3 is TGTGCCAGCCAACTGGACAGGGACGACGAGCAGTACTTC.

The V gene is TRBV11-2, the J gene TRBJ2-7; 15 nucleotides agree with TRBD2. The CDR3 has 18 amino acids. Losses at the gene ends were 5 bases for V and 2 bases for J; bases not matched to a gene: 10. The V gene's germline CDR1 is SGHAT and CDR2 FQNNGV. Here the CDR3 DNA reads TGTGCCAGCAGCCCCCTGAATCGGACTAGCGGGGGGGCCTACGAGCAGTACTTC. Its translation is CASSPLNRTSGGAYEQYF. The full variable domain, with the rest looked up from reference TRBV11-2 and TRBJ2-7, is EAGVAQSPRYKIIEKRQSVAFWCNPISGHATLYWYQQILGQGPKLLIQFQNNGVVDDSQLPKDRFSAERLKGVDSTLKIQPAKLEDSAVYLCASSPLNRTSGGAYEQYFGPGTRLTVT.

In this sample, this clonotype turned up many times. CDR3 loop: CASSSLLAVDSVDEQYF. The CDR3 region has the DNA TGTGCCAGCAGTTCATTGTTAGCGGTTGATTCGGTCGACGAGCAGTACTTC. This chain uses TRBV6-6 with TRBJ2-7, with a possible D match to TRBD2 (6 bases). Germline CDR1 reads MNHNY; CDR2 reads SVGAGI (reference sequence). Trimming stripped 4 bases from V and 5 bases from J, with 24 bases between. The CDR3 spans 17 residues.

The V call is TRBV4-1, the J call TRBJ1-6, with unresolved D. Trimming pared 1 base from V and 7 bases from J, leaving 11 bases between. The CDR3 is made up of 15 amino acids. Germline V lookup: CDR1 MGHRA, CDR2 YSYEKL. The CDR3 is CASSQGVGNNSPLHF. The CDR3 DNA follows: TGCGCCAGCAGCCAAGGGGTAGGGAACAATTCACCCCTCCACTTT.

This chain links TRBV28 with TRBJ2-7, with 8 bases fitting TRBD1. The CDR3 totals 15 residues. The germline V gene has CDR1 MDHEN and CDR2 SYDVKM. V dropped 4 bases and J dropped 4; count of bases not matched to a gene: 9. Written as DNA, the CDR3 is TGTGCCAGCAGTTCCTTCGGGACAGGAAGATACGAGCAGTACTTC. Protein: CASSSFGTGRYEQYF.

A few counts support this clonotype. The rearrangement joins TRBV20-1 to TRBJ2-1, with 12 bases identical to TRBD2. The CDR3 has 14 residues. V gave up 5 bases and J gave up 9 bases; unmatched junction bases: 8. Germline V gene sequence: CDR1 DFQATT, CDR2 SNEGSKA (reference sequence). Here the CDR3 reads CSALTSGSRSEQFF. The CDR3 DNA reads TGCAGTGCTCTGACTAGCGGGAGTCGGAGTGAGCAGTTCTTC.

The V call is TRBV18, the J call TRBJ2-1; D ambiguous. This CDR3 has 12 amino acids. The germline CDR1 and CDR2 sequences are KGHSH and LQKENI. Trimming left V 6 bases short and J 10 bases short, with 13 bases between. The CDR3 sequence: CASSPLLGEQFF. The CDR3 coding sequence is TGTGCCAGCTCCCCCCTGTTGGGCGAGCAGTTCTTC. Variable domain in full (rest from reference TRBV18 and TRBJ2-1): NAGVMQNPRHLVRRRGQEARLRCSPMKGHSHVYWYRQLPEEGLKFMVYLQKENIIDESGMPKERFSAEFPKEGPSILRIQQVVRGDSAAYFCASSPLLGEQFFGPGTRLTVL.

This clonotype was seen at least ten times. The chain couples TRBV7-3 to TRBJ2-1; unclear D gene. This CDR3 is 15 amino acids long. Germline CDR1 reads SGHTA; CDR2 reads FQGTGA. V lost 5 bases to trimming and J lost 2 bases, with 13 bases between them. The DNA for the CDR3 is TGTGCCAGCAGCCGGATAGCAGACACCTACAATGAGCAGTTCTTC. This codes for CASSRIADTYNEQFF.

Many counts were recorded for this clonotype. The chain recombines TRBV2 with TRBJ2-7; TRBD2 aligns across 8 bases. Germline trimming cut 6 bases from V and 2 bases from J; bases unmatched to any gene: 6. CDR1 is SNHLY, CDR2 FYNNEI, per germline. The CDR3 contains 14 residues. The CDR3: CASSRRGVPYEQYF. CDR3 DNA: TGTGCCAGCAGCCGGCGGGGGGTCCCCTACGAGCAGTACTTC.

This clonotype was seen a few times. The chain uses TRBV6-2 or TRBV6-3 and TRBJ2-7, with D perhaps matching TRBD1 or TRBD2 (5 bases each). In germline, CDR1 is MNHEY, CDR2 SVGEGT. Trimming pared 0 bases from V and 0 bases from J, leaving 15 bases between. The CDR3 runs 17 residues. As DNA, the CDR3 is TGTGCCAGCAGTTACTCTAGAGGGGCTCGGAACTCCTACGAGCAGTACTTC. Residues: CASSYSRGARNSYEQYF.

This clonotype appeared many times. The chain links TRBV11-3 to TRBJ2-2; D is unclear. CDR3 length: 15 residues. V lost 5 bases to trimming and J lost 4 bases, with 14 bases between them. Germline V lookup: CDR1 SGHNT, CDR2 YENEEA. The CDR3: CASSDHLSVTGELFF. CDR3 bases: TGTGCCAGCAGCGATCATCTAAGCGTCACCGGGGAGCTGTTTTTT.

The chain employs TRBV5-1 and TRBJ2-2; 10 nucleotides agree with TRBD1. Germline lookup yields CDR1 SGHRS and CDR2 YFSETQ. Trimming at V came to 3 bases and at J to 4 bases, leaving 6 bases not matched to a gene. The CDR3 spans 16 residues. Written as DNA, the CDR3 is TGCGCCAGCAGCTCGTTGGGGACAGGGGCCACCGGGGAGCTGTTTTTT. This gives the protein CASSSLGTGATGELFF.

This clonotype was counted only a few times. V is TRBV20-1 and J is TRBJ1-1, with TRBD1 matching 12 bases. Unmatched junction bases numbered 11, after V lost 2 bases and J lost 4 bases. The length of the CDR3 is 17 residues. Germline V gene sequence: CDR1 DFQATT, CDR2 SNEGSKA (reference sequence). The DNA of the CDR3 is TGCAGTGCTAGAAGAAGGTCGGGACAGGGGGCCAGCACTGAAGCTTTCTTT. Its protein product is CSARRRSGQGASTEAFF.

This clonotype came up a few times. This chain connects TRBV19 to TRBJ1-6, with 11 bases aligning to TRBD1. Germline V gene sequence: CDR1 LNHDA, CDR2 SQIVND (reference sequence). The junction had 6 bases not matched to a gene; V was cut back by 6 bases and J by 5 bases. The length of the CDR3 is 16 residues. CDR3 sequence reads: CASRKGTGGNNSPLHF. CDR3 coding DNA: TGTGCCAGTAGAAAGGGGACAGGGGGGAATAATTCACCCCTCCACTTT.

Details on this clonotype: Since the CDR3 does not end with the conserved phenylalanine or tryptophan, this likely comes from a read error. This chain uses TRBV19 with TRBJ2-1; either TRBD1 or TRBD2 may fit D (5 bases each). V lost 10 bases and J 10 bases, leaving 11 bases between the germline ends. This CDR3 region has 10 residues. In germline, CDR1 is LNHDA, CDR2 SQIVND (reference sequence). CDR3 nucleotide sequence: TGTGCCACCGGATGGGGGGAGCAGTTCTTA. This sequence encodes CATGWGEQFL.